Below, 26 T cell receptor beta chains from the same sample are listed, as sequenced in a study of blood T cell repertoires in COVID-19. Profiled with immunoSEQ multiplex PCR; TCRdb holds only in-frame clones, not every one. The sample includes roughly 120,000 clones, approximately 86% of them seen just once. The sequenced material came from peripheral blood. The receptors stem from a human donor in a cohort sampled during active COVID-19.

This chain uses TRBV6-5 with TRBJ2-3; 8 nucleotides align to TRBD2. The CDR3 contains 13 residues. Germline CDR1 MNHEY, CDR2 SVGAGI. V gave up 8 bases and J gave up 4 bases; unmatched junction bases: 5. CDR3 DNA sequence: TGTGCCAGCTTGGCGGGAGGCTCAGATACGCAGTATTTT. This sequence encodes CASLAGGSDTQYF.

The chain employs TRBV2 and TRBJ1-1; 11 nucleotides align to TRBD1. This CDR3 has 15 residues. V dropped 4 bases and J dropped 1; count of bases not matched to a gene: 2. Germline values: CDR1 SNHLY, CDR2 FYNNEI. The CDR3 bases are TGTGCCAGCAGTGTGGGACAGGGGGGGAACACTGAAGCTTTCTTT. Translating it yields CASSVGQGGNTEAFF.

The J gene is TRBJ2-1, the V gene TRBV5-1, with 10 bases matching TRBD2. Trimming at V came to 1 base and at J to 3 bases, leaving 1 base not matched to a gene. Germline lookup yields CDR1 SGHRS and CDR2 YFSETQ. This CDR3 has 15 residues. CDR3 sequence reads: CASSLRTSGYNEQFF. CDR3 DNA sequence: TGCGCCAGCAGCTTGCGGACTAGCGGCTACAATGAGCAGTTCTTC.

The rearrangement joins TRBV28 to TRBJ2-7; no definite D call. Trimming took off 5 bases at V and 4 bases at J, with 6 bases between the two ends. CDR1 MDHEN and CDR2 SYDVKM come from the germline V gene. The CDR3 totals 11 residues. CDR3 in amino acids: CASSTYYEQYF. CDR3 DNA sequence: TGTGCCAGCAGTACATATTACGAGCAGTACTTC.

The chain recombines TRBV5-1 with TRBJ2-1, with 9 bases aligning to TRBD2. Per germline, CDR1 SGHRS and CDR2 YFSETQ. This CDR3 is 14 amino acids long. V shed 3 bases and J 4 bases; nucleotides not matched to a gene: 2. The CDR3 spells CASSSGLAYNEQFF. DNA for the CDR3: TGCGCCAGCAGCTCGGGACTAGCATACAATGAGCAGTTCTTC.

This clone was seen a single time. This sequence joins TRBV5-5 and TRBJ1-1; TRBD1 might be the D (5 bases). V was pared by 6 bases and J by 6 bases, with 15 bases between. The CDR3 loop spans 13 amino acids. Germline values: CDR1 SGHKS, CDR2 YYEKEE (reference sequence). The CDR3 loop reads CASMTRRGAEAFF. CDR3 bases: TGTGCCAGCATGACCCGGAGGGGCGCTGAAGCTTTCTTT.

The V gene is TRBV27, the J gene TRBJ1-2, with TRBD1 matching over 10 bases. From germline, CDR1 is MNHEY and CDR2 SMNVEV (reference sequence). The CDR3 runs to 15 residues. After removal of 4 bases from V and 2 bases from J, the junction contained 4 bases not matched to a gene. CDR3: CASSSPGQGNYGYTF. The CDR3, as DNA: TGTGCCAGCAGTTCCCCGGGACAGGGGAACTATGGCTACACCTTC.

The V gene is TRBV11-3, the J gene TRBJ2-3, with D tentatively TRBD2 (5 bases). V lost 3 bases and J lost 4, with 11 bases in between. The CDR3 runs to 14 residues. Germline V gene sequence: CDR1 SGHNT, CDR2 YENEEA. CDR3 nucleotides: TGTGCCAGCAGCTTCTCGGGGTACGCAGATACGCAGTATTTT. This encodes CASSFSGYADTQYF.

V is TRBV18 and J is TRBJ1-1; D is perhaps TRBD1 (5 bases). Trimming shortened V by 2 bases and J by 10 bases, and 17 bases separated the two germline ends. The CDR3 spans 14 residues. The germline V gene has CDR1 KGHSH and CDR2 LQKENI. DNA for the CDR3: TGTGCCAGCTCACCAGGGGGGAAAAGTAGGGGAGCTTTCTTT. It specifies CASSPGGKSRGAFF.

The V gene is TRBV5-4, the J gene TRBJ2-7; D may be TRBD1 (6 bases). The CDR3 contains 15 residues. Between the trimmed V and J ends, which lost 2 bases and 3 bases, there was a span of 15 bases. Germline values: CDR1 SGHNT, CDR2 YYREEE (reference sequence). CDR3 DNA sequence: TGTGCCAGCAGCTTCCAACAGGGTATTAGCTACGAGCAGTACTTC. Translated, it gives CASSFQQGISYEQYF.

This chain joins TRBV6-5 and TRBJ1-5; 7 bases align to TRBD1. The CDR3 has 13 amino acids. V trimming: 5 bases; J trimming: 7 bases; junction bases outside the gene matches: 5. Germline V gene lookup returns CDR1 MNHEY and CDR2 SVGAGI. This chain's CDR3 is CASSNRGGQPQHF. CDR3 DNA sequence: TGTGCCAGCAGTAACAGGGGCGGCCAGCCCCAGCATTTT.

This clone has a single count. The chain links TRBV6-6 to TRBJ1-4, with a tentative D call TRBD1 (6 bases). CDR1 is MNHNY and CDR2 is SVGAGI in the germline V gene (reference sequence). Trimming cost V 2 bases and J 7 bases, with 17 bases left between them. The CDR3 is 16 residues long. Here the CDR3 reads CASSYLGTGMGEKLFF. The CDR3 DNA follows: TGTGCCAGCAGTTACCTAGGAACAGGGATGGGTGAAAAACTGTTTTTT.

The gene calls are TRBV5-1 and TRBJ1-6; TRBD1 might be the D (5 bases). Trimming pared 4 bases from V and 0 bases from J, leaving 11 bases between. There are 16 residues in the CDR3. Germline assignment: CDR1 SGHRS and CDR2 YFSETQ. The CDR3 bases are TGCGCCAGCAGCCGAGACAGCAGCTCCTATAATTCACCCCTCCACTTT. It codes for CASSRDSSSYNSPLHF.

The rearrangement uses TRBV19 and TRBJ1-1; 8 bases agree with TRBD1. Germline CDR1 is LNHDA and CDR2 is SQIVND (reference sequence). This CDR3 region has 18 residues. J lost 0 bases, V lost 4 bases, and 13 bases had no gene match. CDR3 DNA sequence: TGTGCCAGTAGTACTTTCCTCAGGGGGCAGGGTATGAACACTGAAGCTTTCTTT. Translating it yields CASSTFLRGQGMNTEAFF.

V is TRBV7-9 and J is TRBJ2-5; 7 bases are shared with TRBD2. Trimming took 1 base from V and 1 from J; bases not matched to a gene: 6. The CDR3 spans 16 residues. Per germline, CDR1 SEHNR and CDR2 FQNEAQ (reference sequence). CDR3 DNA sequence: TGTGCCAGCAGCTTAGTTTTCGGGAGGCTCCAAGAGACCCAGTACTTC. Protein sequence: CASSLVFGRLQETQYF.

The rearrangement links TRBV19 to TRBJ1-2; the match to TRBD1 covers 9 bases. Germline CDR1 and CDR2: LNHDA and SQIVND (reference sequence). The CDR3 is 14 amino acids. The J segment lost 2 bases and the V segment lost 9 bases, leaving 7 bases of the junction unmatched. In DNA, the CDR3 is TGTGCCAGCGCCCAACAGGGGGCGAACTATGGCTACACCTTC. Encoded protein: CASAQQGANYGYTF.

The rearrangement uses TRBV6-1 and TRBJ1-2; unclear D gene. Germline CDR1 reads MNHNS; CDR2 reads SASEGT. V dropped 2 bases and J dropped 4 bases, with 11 bases sitting between them. This CDR3 is built from 14 residues. The CDR3, as DNA: TGTGCCAGCAGTGAACAGCCGACTGGCTATGGCTACACCTTC. Its translation is CASSEQPTGYGYTF.

The chain uses TRBV18 and TRBJ1-1; D call uncertain. V was pared by 2 bases and J by 4 bases, with 8 bases between. The CDR3 length is 13 residues. Germline V gene data show CDR1 as KGHSH and CDR2 as LQKENI. The CDR3 loop is CASSPGSGTEAFF. Here the CDR3 DNA reads TGTGCCAGCTCACCAGGCAGCGGCACTGAAGCTTTCTTT.

The chain is built from TRBV18 and TRBJ2-7, with D possibly being TRBD1 (5 bases). The CDR3 spans 14 residues. Trimming stripped 2 bases from V and 6 bases from J, with 14 bases between. Germline CDR1 KGHSH, CDR2 LQKENI. Here the CDR3 DNA reads TGTGCCAGCTCACCAGACACAGGCAGCTCCGAGCAGTACTTC. This sequence encodes CASSPDTGSSEQYF.

This chain uses TRBV11-2 with TRBJ1-2, with a possible D match to TRBD1 (6 bases). CDR1 and CDR2 (germline): SGHAT, FQNNGV. The ends were cut back, 5 bases at V and 5 bases at J, with 9 bases in the middle. The CDR3 totals 12 residues. The CDR3 loop reads CASSTQGYGYTF. The CDR3 region has the DNA TGTGCCAGCAGCACCCAGGGGTATGGCTACACCTTC.

The rearrangement links TRBV9 to TRBJ2-2; TRBD1 agrees at 8 bases. From germline, CDR1 is SGDLS and CDR2 YYNGEE. J gave up 5 bases and V 6 bases, and 0 bases lay outside the gene matches. This CDR3 comprises 12 residues. Here the CDR3 reads CASNRGTGELFF. As DNA, the CDR3 is TGTGCCAGCAACAGGGGGACCGGGGAGCTGTTTTTT.

J is TRBJ2-5 and V is TRBV6-5, with D perhaps TRBD1 (6 bases). Trimming pared 5 bases from V and 3 bases from J, leaving 13 bases between. Germline loops: CDR1 MNHEY, CDR2 SVGAGI. The length of the CDR3 is 14 residues. The CDR3 DNA reads TGTGCCAGCAGTCGGACAGCTTCAGAAGAGACCCAGTACTTC. It translates to CASSRTASEETQYF.

The V call is TRBV5-1, the J call TRBJ1-1; 9 bases match TRBD1. CDR1 and CDR2 from the germline V gene are SGHRS and YFSETQ. The CDR3 extends over 14 amino acids. With 3 bases clipped from V and 3 bases from J, the junction kept 3 bases outside the gene matches. The CDR3 DNA follows: TGCGCCAGCAGCTCTCGGACAGGGGACACTGAAGCTTTCTTT. Its translation: CASSSRTGDTEAFF.

The gene calls are TRBV18 and TRBJ1-6; 10 nucleotides match TRBD1. Germline V gene data show CDR1 as KGHSH and CDR2 as LQKENI. V dropped 4 bases and J dropped 7; count of bases not matched to a gene: 7. This CDR3 comprises 16 residues. Here the CDR3 DNA reads TGTGCCAGCTCACTTACACCGGGACAGGGGAATTCACCCCTCCACTTT. Amino acids: CASSLTPGQGNSPLHF.

The chain is built from TRBV6-1 and TRBJ1-5, with 8 bases aligning to TRBD1. Trimming took 2 bases from V and 3 from J; bases not matched to a gene: 6. The CDR3 is 16 residues long. The germline V gene encodes CDR1 MNHNS and CDR2 SASEGT. This CDR3 reads CASSENPGQVNQPQHF. As DNA, the CDR3 is TGTGCCAGCAGTGAAAACCCGGGACAGGTCAATCAGCCCCAGCATTTT.

The chain combines TRBV15 with TRBJ1-4; D not resolved. The CDR3 loop spans 14 amino acids. Trimming removed 2 bases from V and 6 bases from J, with 10 bases in between. Per germline, CDR1 LNHNV and CDR2 YYDKDF (reference sequence). The CDR3 loop is CATSRSDTDEKLFF. The CDR3 nucleotides are TGTGCCACCAGCAGATCAGACACGGATGAAAAACTGTTTTTT.